This note documents a single TCR beta chain sequence. Its target is unknown. The data derive from a study of cytomegalovirus exposure and HLA in healthy donors. The CDR3 covers 17 residues. V was cut by 2 bases and J by 4 bases, with 20 bases left in between. Germline CDR1 SGHTA, CDR2 FQGTGA. Broader study findings: The classifier was said to identify cytomegalovirus status with high specificity and sensitivity.

The primer mix had 60 Vbeta and 13 Jbeta primers. Assay: immunoSEQ multiplex PCR; the TCRdb copy retains only in-frame clones and omits some. The table includes 170,000 or so clones, around 70% detected once. This clonotype was sampled from a male donor in good health and CMV-seronegative. This chain uses TRBV7-3 with TRBJ2-5; tentative D call: TRBD2 (5 bases). Material: PBMCs. CDR3 protein: CASSLSAGSWLLETQYF. In DNA, the CDR3 is TGTGCCAGCAGCTTATCCGCGGGTAGTTGGCTACTAGAGACCCAGTACTTC.